These 9 T cell receptor beta chains were all obtained from the same sample, sequenced in a study of T cell repertoires in cytomegalovirus infection. TCRdb independently ran MiXCR on the reads; one entry per CDR3 protein. The data contain 80,000 or so distinct CDR3 sequences, 20% to 30% of them singletons. The antigens these receptors bind are not known. Sequencing was performed on CD8+ T cells from cultured PBMCs, taken from culture after CMV antigen stimulation. Receptors originate from a human donor in good health (CMV status not recorded). Some clones in this sample may be carry-over from other donors' samples.

In this sample, this clonotype turned up a few times. The chain has TRBV15 and TRBJ1-1, with D perhaps TRBD1 (5 bases). Germline V gene sequence: CDR1 LNHNV, CDR2 YYDKDF (reference sequence). The germline V and J ends were trimmed by 5 bases and 1 base, with 11 bases remaining between them. The CDR3 has 14 amino acids. The CDR3 bases are TGTGCCACCAGCGCTGACAGCTCGAACACTGAAGCTTTCTTT. It encodes CATSADSSNTEAFF.

Many counts were recorded for this clonotype. This chain connects TRBV24-1 to TRBJ2-7, with D possibly being TRBD1 or TRBD2 (6 bases each). Trimming stripped 0 bases from V and 4 bases from J, with 21 bases between. This CDR3 is 18 amino acids long. Germline V lookup: CDR1 KGHDR, CDR2 SFDVKD. The CDR3 reads CATSDLRPRARGLYEQYF. The CDR3 region has the DNA TGTGCCACCAGTGATTTGCGACCCCGGGCCCGGGGGCTTTACGAGCAGTACTTC.

The chain carries TRBV19 and TRBJ2-3; D possibly corresponds to TRBD2 (5 bases). CDR1 is LNHDA, CDR2 SQIVND, per germline (reference sequence). This CDR3 has 15 residues. V was trimmed by 3 bases and J by 2 bases, leaving 12 bases between them. In DNA form, the CDR3 reads TGTGCCAGTAGTATCGGCCGAGGGTCCACAGATACGCAGTATTTT. This gives the protein CASSIGRGSTDTQYF.

This clonotype occurred a few times. The rearrangement joins TRBV5-1 to TRBJ2-7; D gene uncertain. The V and J ends lost 3 bases and 6 bases respectively, with 13 bases between them. CDR1 is SGHRS and CDR2 is YFSETQ in the germline V gene. The CDR3 length is 13 residues. In DNA, the CDR3 is TGCGCCAGCAGCTACGGACCTTCCGCCGAGCAGTACTTC. This sequence encodes CASSYGPSAEQYF.

This sequence joins TRBV29-1 and TRBJ1-2; TRBD1 aligns across 7 bases. Germline V gene sequence: CDR1 SQVTM, CDR2 ANQGSEA. CDR3 length: 16 amino acids. The ends lost 5 bases at V and 2 bases at J; junction bases unmatched: 14. The CDR3: CSVYGVRGTENYGYTF. CDR3 nucleotide sequence: TGCAGCGTTTATGGGGTCCGTGGGACAGAGAACTATGGCTACACCTTC.

On this clonotype itself: Mismatch with germline at one junction end may stem from a read error. The chain is built from TRBV7-6 and TRBJ1-2; no firm D call. The germline V gene encodes CDR1 SGHVS and CDR2 FNYEAQ. The CDR3 length is 14 residues. Here the CDR3 DNA reads TGTGTCAGCAGCCCCGTCGGAGCCCTCTATGGCTACACCTTC. Translation gives CVSSPVGALYGYTF.

J is TRBJ2-7 and V is TRBV6-6; TRBD2 matches 7 bases. Germline assignment: CDR1 MNHNY and CDR2 SVGAGI (reference sequence). The CDR3 is 17 residues long. V was clipped by 2 bases and J by 4 bases; unmatched bases: 14. As DNA, the CDR3 is TGTGCCAGCAGTTACGGGGGTACTAGCGAAGCGGGGTACGAGCAGTACTTC. Amino acids: CASSYGGTSEAGYEQYF.

This clonotype was seen at least ten times. The gene calls are TRBV11-3 and TRBJ2-7, with D possibly matching TRBD1 (6 bases). The V and J ends lost 5 bases and 6 bases respectively, with 14 bases between them. Looked up from germline, CDR1 is SGHNT and CDR2 is YENEEA. The CDR3 length is 13 residues. This CDR3 reads CASSEGHLVEQYF. DNA for the CDR3: TGTGCCAGCAGCGAGGGACATCTTGTCGAGCAGTACTTC.

About this clonotype itself: A single base separates this from a much larger clone, so it may be a read error. V gene TRBV6-6 combines with J gene TRBJ2-7, with D perhaps matching TRBD2 (5 bases). The CDR3 length is 13 residues. The germline CDR1 and CDR2 sequences are MNHNY and SVGAGI (reference sequence). Here the CDR3 reads CVSAVSGSNEQYF. In DNA, the CDR3 is TGTGTCAGCGCGGTCTCGGGGAGCAACGAGCAGTACTTC.